This T cell receptor (beta chain) was recorded in a study of CD8+CD57+ T cells in acquired aplastic anemia. Across the whole study: The DNA of sorted CD4+ and CD8+ cells averaged approximately 2.9 ug. Healthy donors gave 9.5 million to 12 million reads on average for CD4+ cells. Whole-study results and caveats: Between patients and controls, CD8+ Simpson's diversity did not vary significantly. Patients and controls shared roughly 30 CD8+ CDR3 sequences, which appeared highly expressed in patients and within their immunodominant clones.

There are 13 residues in the CDR3. V was clipped by 2 bases and J by 6 bases, with 13 bases between them. The germline CDR1 and CDR2 sequences are SQVTM and ANQGSEA. TCR beta VDJ and CDR3 were profiled, and genomic DNA was the template. Using its own MiXCR run on the reads, TCRdb lists one record per CDR3 protein. The sample carries about 110,000 distinct CDR3 sequences, approximately 49% recorded once. On this clonotype itself: Its cognate antigen is unknown.

Sequenced: sorted CD4+, CD8+, or CD8+CD57+ T cells (not recorded which) from PBMCs. This sequence was found in a human donor in good health, serving as a control. V and J are TRBV29-1 and TRBJ1-2; D call uncertain. The CDR3 is CSVERPGRDGYTF. The CDR3 DNA reads TGCAGCGTTGAAAGGCCGGGAAGGGATGGCTACACCTTC.